The clone carrying this T cell receptor (beta chain) was counted ten times or more. Researchers amplified the TCR beta CDR3 regions from RNA transcripts. The HTBI set primed first-round TCR CDR3 RT-PCR. Via MiXCR, TCRdb re-called the multiplex PCR reads, giving one row per CDR3 protein. This table holds 300,000 to 450,000 distinct CDR3 sequences, just under 25% found once. The data stem from a study of T cells in Graves' hyperthyroidism and ophthalmopathy. The sequencing sample was made of blood. This TCR was recovered from a man in his fifties with Graves' hyperthyroidism.

CDR3 DNA sequence: TGTGCCAGCAGCCTGCGGGACAGGGAAGTGGCTTTCTTT. Translating gives CASSLRDREVAFF. The chain carries TRBV3-1 and TRBJ1-1; 9 bases fit TRBD1. The germline V gene encodes CDR1 LGHDT and CDR2 YNNKEL (reference sequence). This CDR3 has 13 amino acids. The V and J ends lost 4 bases and 11 bases, in that order; junction bases with no gene match: 8. Full variable domain (outside the CDR3, taken from reference TRBV3-1 and TRBJ1-1): DTAVSQTPKYLVTQMGNDKSIKCEQNLGHDTMYWYKQDSKKFLKIMFSYNNKELIINETVPNRFSPKSPDKAHLNLHINSLELGDSAVYFCASSLRDREVAFFGQGTRLTVV.